These T cell receptor beta chains were read from a single sample in a study of blood T cell repertoires in COVID-19. Clones were read by immunoSEQ multiplex PCR, and TCRdb kept only the in-frame ones, dropping some. The table records some 350,000 clones, 75% to 90% of them present only once. The sample comprised peripheral blood. The receptors were sampled from a woman aged 45-60 years with COVID-19, enrolled during active disease. CDR3s include the opening cysteine and the closing phenylalanine or tryptophan. A D gene is named only where the DNA matches it firmly. Expanded clones get a size class; other rows say once, few or many, or leave the size out.

d_call: -
clone_size: -
v_call: TRBV20-1
j_call: TRBJ1-5
cdr3_aa: CSASYGTQGQPQHF
cdr3_nt: TGCAGTGCTAGTTACGGGACACAAGGGCAGCCCCAGCATTTT

d_call: -
clone_size: once
v_call: TRBV7-2
j_call: TRBJ2-1
cdr3_aa: CASSLKREQFF
cdr3_nt: TGTGCCAGCAGCTTGAAGAGGGAGCAGTTCTTC

d_call: -
clone_size: -
v_call: TRBV9
j_call: TRBJ2-5
cdr3_aa: CASSVTGKETQYF
cdr3_nt: TGTGCCAGCAGCGTTACCGGGAAAGAGACCCAGTACTTC

d_call: -
clone_size: -
v_call: TRBV7-9
j_call: TRBJ1-3
cdr3_aa: CASSLGMGPRNGNTIYF
cdr3_nt: TGTGCCAGCAGCTTAGGAATGGGGCCGCGGAACGGAAACACCATATATTTT

d_call: TRBD1
clone_size: few
v_call: TRBV7-2
j_call: TRBJ1-5
cdr3_aa: CASSAYRGQSNQPQHF
cdr3_nt: TGTGCCAGCAGCGCATACAGGGGGCAAAGCAATCAGCCCCAGCATTTT

d_call: -
clone_size: -
v_call: TRBV27
j_call: TRBJ1-2
cdr3_aa: CASRRLGGLQWGYTF
cdr3_nt: TGTGCCAGCAGGAGATTGGGAGGGTTACAGTGGGGCTACACCTTC

d_call: TRBD2
clone_size: -
v_call: TRBV2
j_call: TRBJ2-1
cdr3_aa: CASSELAGGPGNEQFF
cdr3_nt: TGTGCCAGCAGTGAACTAGCGGGAGGGCCAGGGAATGAGCAGTTCTTC

d_call: -
clone_size: -
v_call: TRBV3-1/TRBV3-2
j_call: TRBJ2-3
cdr3_aa: CASSQHENTDTQYF
cdr3_nt: TGTGCCAGCAGCCAACACGAGAATACAGATACGCAGTATTTT

d_call: TRBD1
clone_size: -
v_call: TRBV9
j_call: TRBJ1-2
cdr3_aa: CASSTGRGIGYTF
cdr3_nt: TGTGCCAGCTCGACGGGCAGGGGGATTGGCTACACCTTC

d_call: -
clone_size: few
v_call: TRBV19
j_call: TRBJ1-1
cdr3_aa: CASSHLSRERGRRMNTEAFF
cdr3_nt: TGTGCCAGTAGTCACCTCTCGCGGGAGAGGGGCAGAAGAATGAACACTGAAGCTTTCTTT

d_call: TRBD1
clone_size: -
v_call: TRBV4-1
j_call: TRBJ2-2
cdr3_aa: CASSQKTLDRANTGELFF
cdr3_nt: TGCGCCAGCAGCCAAAAGACTTTGGACAGGGCGAACACCGGGGAGCTGTTTTTT

d_call: TRBD1
clone_size: -
v_call: TRBV5-8
j_call: TRBJ1-5
cdr3_aa: CASSLLGQGAAQPQHF
cdr3_nt: TGTGCCAGCAGCCTCTTGGGGCAGGGGGCGGCTCAGCCCCAGCATTTT

d_call: -
clone_size: -
v_call: TRBV5-6
j_call: TRBJ2-5
cdr3_aa: CASSLKVTQETQYF
cdr3_nt: TGTGCCAGCAGCTTGAAAGTCACTCAAGAGACCCAGTACTTC

d_call: TRBD1
clone_size: -
v_call: TRBV6-5
j_call: TRBJ1-4
cdr3_aa: CASSQTGGREKLFF
cdr3_nt: TGTGCCAGCAGTCAGACAGGGGGTCGGGAAAAACTGTTTTTT

d_call: TRBD2
clone_size: -
v_call: TRBV5-4
j_call: TRBJ2-3
cdr3_aa: CATQRTSGKVTDTQYF
cdr3_nt: TGTGCCACTCAAAGGACTAGCGGGAAGGTCACAGATACGCAGTATTTT

d_call: TRBD2
clone_size: -
v_call: TRBV6-5
j_call: TRBJ2-3
cdr3_aa: CASSYSRGSTDTQYF
cdr3_nt: TGTGCCAGCAGTTACTCGCGGGGGAGCACAGATACGCAGTATTTT

d_call: -
clone_size: -
v_call: TRBV9
j_call: TRBJ2-7
cdr3_aa: CASSVAASAEYEQYF
cdr3_nt: TGTGCCAGCAGCGTAGCTGCTAGCGCGGAGTACGAGCAGTACTTC

d_call: -
clone_size: -
v_call: TRBV2
j_call: TRBJ2-5
cdr3_aa: CASSEEGVGETQYF
cdr3_nt: TGTGCCAGCAGTGAAGAGGGAGTGGGGGAGACCCAGTACTTC

d_call: -
clone_size: -
v_call: TRBV11-2
j_call: TRBJ2-3
cdr3_aa: CASSLEGRGKGDTQYF
cdr3_nt: TGTGCCAGCAGCTTAGAGGGCAGGGGAAAGGGAGATACGCAGTATTTT

d_call: TRBD2
clone_size: -
v_call: TRBV11-2
j_call: TRBJ2-1
cdr3_aa: CASSYVLAGGGNEQFF
cdr3_nt: TGTGCCAGCAGCTATGTGCTAGCGGGAGGAGGCAATGAGCAGTTCTTC

d_call: TRBD2
clone_size: -
v_call: TRBV29-1
j_call: TRBJ2-7
cdr3_aa: CSVELAGAYEQYF
cdr3_nt: TGCAGCGTTGAACTAGCGGGGGCCTACGAGCAGTACTTC

d_call: TRBD1
clone_size: -
v_call: TRBV7-6
j_call: TRBJ1-1
cdr3_aa: CASSQTGVETEAFF
cdr3_nt: TGTGCCAGCAGCCAGACAGGGGTAGAGACTGAAGCTTTCTTT

d_call: TRBD1
clone_size: -
v_call: TRBV19
j_call: TRBJ1-5
cdr3_aa: CASSSRTGADSNQPQHF
cdr3_nt: TGTGCCAGTAGTTCGAGGACAGGGGCGGATAGCAATCAGCCCCAGCATTTT

d_call: -
clone_size: -
v_call: TRBV11-3
j_call: TRBJ1-3
cdr3_aa: CASSLAVSRLSGNTIYF
cdr3_nt: TGTGCCAGCAGCTTAGCGGTCAGCAGGCTCTCTGGAAACACCATATATTTT

d_call: -
clone_size: -
v_call: TRBV5-1
j_call: TRBJ2-2
cdr3_aa: CASSLTRVTGELFF
cdr3_nt: TGCGCCAGCAGCTTGACCAGGGTCACCGGGGAGCTGTTTTTT

d_call: TRBD1
clone_size: -
v_call: TRBV10-3
j_call: TRBJ1-1
cdr3_aa: CAISESGGASTEAFF
cdr3_nt: TGTGCCATCAGTGAGTCAGGGGGCGCATCCACTGAAGCTTTCTTT

d_call: -
clone_size: -
v_call: TRBV2
j_call: TRBJ2-1
cdr3_aa: CASSVERAPYNEQFF
cdr3_nt: TGTGCCAGCAGTGTTGAGCGGGCCCCCTACAATGAGCAGTTCTTC